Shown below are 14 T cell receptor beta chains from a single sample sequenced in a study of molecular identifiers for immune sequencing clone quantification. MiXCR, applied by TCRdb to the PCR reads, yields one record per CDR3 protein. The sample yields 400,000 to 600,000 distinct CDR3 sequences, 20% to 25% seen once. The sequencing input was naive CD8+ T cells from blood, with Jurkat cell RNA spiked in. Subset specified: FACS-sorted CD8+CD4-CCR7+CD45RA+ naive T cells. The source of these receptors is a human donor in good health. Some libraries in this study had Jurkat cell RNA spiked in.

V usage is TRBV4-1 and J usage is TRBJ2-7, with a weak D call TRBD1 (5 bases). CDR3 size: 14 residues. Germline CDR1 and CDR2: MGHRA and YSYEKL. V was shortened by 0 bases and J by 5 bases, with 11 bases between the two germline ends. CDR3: CASSQDKTGNEQYF. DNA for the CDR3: TGCGCCAGCAGCCAAGATAAAACAGGCAACGAGCAGTACTTC.

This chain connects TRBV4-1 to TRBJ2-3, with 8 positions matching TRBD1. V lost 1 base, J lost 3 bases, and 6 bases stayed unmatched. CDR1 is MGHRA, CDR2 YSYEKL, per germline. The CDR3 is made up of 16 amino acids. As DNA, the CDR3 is TGCGCCAGCAGCCAAGGGACAGGGTTTGGGACAGATACGCAGTATTTT. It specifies CASSQGTGFGTDTQYF.

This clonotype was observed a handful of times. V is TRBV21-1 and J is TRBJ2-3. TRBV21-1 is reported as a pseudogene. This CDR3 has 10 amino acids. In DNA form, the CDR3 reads TGTGCCAGCAGTCAAGATACGCAGTATTTT. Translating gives CASSQDTQYF.

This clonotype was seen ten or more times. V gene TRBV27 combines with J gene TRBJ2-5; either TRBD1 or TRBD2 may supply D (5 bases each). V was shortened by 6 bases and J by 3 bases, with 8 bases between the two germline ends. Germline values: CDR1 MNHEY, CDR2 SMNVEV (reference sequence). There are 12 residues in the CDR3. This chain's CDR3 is CASRGVKETQYF. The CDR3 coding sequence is TGTGCCAGCAGGGGGGTCAAAGAGACCCAGTACTTC.

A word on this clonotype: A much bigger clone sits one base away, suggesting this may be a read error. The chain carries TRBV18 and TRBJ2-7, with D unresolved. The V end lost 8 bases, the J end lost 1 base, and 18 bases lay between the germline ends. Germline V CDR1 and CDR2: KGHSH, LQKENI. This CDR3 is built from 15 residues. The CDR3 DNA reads TGTGCCAGCCCACGGCTCGAGACGGGTTCCTACGAGCAGTACTTC. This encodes CASPRLETGSYEQYF.

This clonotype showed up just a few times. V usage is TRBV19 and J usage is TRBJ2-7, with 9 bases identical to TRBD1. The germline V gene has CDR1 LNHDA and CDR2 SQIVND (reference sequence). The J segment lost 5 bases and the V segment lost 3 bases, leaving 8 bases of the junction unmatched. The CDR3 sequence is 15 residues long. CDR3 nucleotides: TGTGCCAGTAGTATTCGCAGGACAGGGGTCCACGAGCAGTACTTC. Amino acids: CASSIRRTGVHEQYF. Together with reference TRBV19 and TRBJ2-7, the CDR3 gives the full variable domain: DGGITQSPKYLFRKEGQNVTLSCEQNLNHDAMYWYRQDPGQGLRLIYYSQIVNDFQKGDIAEGYSVSREKKESFPLTVTSAQKNPTAFYLCASSIRRTGVHEQYFGPGTRLTVT.

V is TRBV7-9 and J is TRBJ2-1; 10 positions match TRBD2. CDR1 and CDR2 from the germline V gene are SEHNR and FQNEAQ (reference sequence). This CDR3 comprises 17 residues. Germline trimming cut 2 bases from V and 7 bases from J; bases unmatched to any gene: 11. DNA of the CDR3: TGTGCCAGCAGCTTATCAGGTTGGACTAGCGGTTCTAATGAGCAGTTCTTC. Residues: CASSLSGWTSGSNEQFF.

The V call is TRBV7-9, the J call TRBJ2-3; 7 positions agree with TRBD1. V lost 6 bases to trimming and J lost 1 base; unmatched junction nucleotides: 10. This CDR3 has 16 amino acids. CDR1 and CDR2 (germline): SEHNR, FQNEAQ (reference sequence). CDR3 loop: CASRQGGRGGTDTQYF. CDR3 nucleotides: TGTGCCAGCAGACAAGGGGGCAGGGGTGGCACAGATACGCAGTATTTT. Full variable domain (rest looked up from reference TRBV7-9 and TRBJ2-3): DTGVSQNPRHKITKRGQNVTFRCDPISEHNRLYWYRQTLGQGPEFLTYFQNEAQLEKSRLLSDRFSAERPKGSFSTLEIQRTEQGDSAMYLCASRQGGRGGTDTQYFGPGTRLTVL.

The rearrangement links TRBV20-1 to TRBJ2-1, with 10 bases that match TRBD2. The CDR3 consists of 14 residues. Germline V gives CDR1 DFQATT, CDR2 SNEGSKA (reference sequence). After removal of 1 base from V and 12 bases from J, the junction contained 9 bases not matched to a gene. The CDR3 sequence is CSARALAGDLVQFF. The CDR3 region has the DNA TGCAGTGCTAGAGCCCTAGCGGGGGATTTGGTGCAGTTCTTC.

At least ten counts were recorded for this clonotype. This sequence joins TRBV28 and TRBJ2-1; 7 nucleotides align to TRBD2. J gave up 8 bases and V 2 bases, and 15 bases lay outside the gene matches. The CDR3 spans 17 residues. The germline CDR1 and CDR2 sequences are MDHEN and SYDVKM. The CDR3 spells CASSLGTLAVPPDEQFF. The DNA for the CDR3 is TGTGCCAGCAGTTTAGGGACTCTAGCGGTTCCGCCCGATGAGCAGTTCTTC. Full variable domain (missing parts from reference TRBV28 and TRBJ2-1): DVKVTQSSRYLVKRTGEKVFLECVQDMDHENMFWYRQDPGLGLRLIYFSYDVKMKEKGDIPEGYSVSREKKERFSLILESASTNQTSMYLCASSLGTLAVPPDEQFFGPGTRLTVL.

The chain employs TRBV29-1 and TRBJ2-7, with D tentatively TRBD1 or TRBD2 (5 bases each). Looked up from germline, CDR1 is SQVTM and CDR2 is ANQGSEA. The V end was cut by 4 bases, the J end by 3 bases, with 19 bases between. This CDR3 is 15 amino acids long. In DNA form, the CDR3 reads TGCAGCGTTGTGATAGGGGACCCTCTACTCTACGAGCAGTACTTC. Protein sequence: CSVVIGDPLLYEQYF.

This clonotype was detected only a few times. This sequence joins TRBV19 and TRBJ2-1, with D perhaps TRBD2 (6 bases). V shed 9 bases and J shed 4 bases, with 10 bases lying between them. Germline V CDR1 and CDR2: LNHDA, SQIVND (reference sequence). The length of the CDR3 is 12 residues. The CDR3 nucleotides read TGTGCCAGCGGGAGAAGGTACAATGAGCAGTTCTTC. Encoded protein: CASGRRYNEQFF.

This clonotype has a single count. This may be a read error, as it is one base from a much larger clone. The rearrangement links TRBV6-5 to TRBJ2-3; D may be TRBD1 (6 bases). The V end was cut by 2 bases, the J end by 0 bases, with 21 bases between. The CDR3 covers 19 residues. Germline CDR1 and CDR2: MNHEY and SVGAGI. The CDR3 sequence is CASSYPDRLCPHSTDTQYF. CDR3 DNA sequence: TGTGCCAGCAGTTACCCCGACAGGTTATGCCCACACAGCACAGATACGCAGTATTTT.

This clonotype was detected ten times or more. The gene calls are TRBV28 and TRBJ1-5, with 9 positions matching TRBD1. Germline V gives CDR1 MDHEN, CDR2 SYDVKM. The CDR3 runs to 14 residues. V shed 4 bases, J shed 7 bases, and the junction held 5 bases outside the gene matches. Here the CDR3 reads CASSYTGGGQPQHF. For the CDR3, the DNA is TGTGCCAGCAGTTACACAGGGGGCGGGCAGCCCCAGCATTTT.